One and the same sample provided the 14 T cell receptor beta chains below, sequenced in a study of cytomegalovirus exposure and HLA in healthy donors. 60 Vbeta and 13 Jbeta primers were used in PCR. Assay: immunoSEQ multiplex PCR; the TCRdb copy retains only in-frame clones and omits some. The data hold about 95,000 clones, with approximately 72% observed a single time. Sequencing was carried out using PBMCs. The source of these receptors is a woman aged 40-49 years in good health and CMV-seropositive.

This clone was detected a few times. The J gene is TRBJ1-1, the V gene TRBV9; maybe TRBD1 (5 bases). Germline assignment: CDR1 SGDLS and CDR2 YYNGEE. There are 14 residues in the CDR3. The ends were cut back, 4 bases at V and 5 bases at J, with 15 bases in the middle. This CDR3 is CASSSPGGRTEAFF. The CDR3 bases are TGTGCCAGCAGCTCACCGGGGGGGAGGACTGAAGCTTTCTTT.

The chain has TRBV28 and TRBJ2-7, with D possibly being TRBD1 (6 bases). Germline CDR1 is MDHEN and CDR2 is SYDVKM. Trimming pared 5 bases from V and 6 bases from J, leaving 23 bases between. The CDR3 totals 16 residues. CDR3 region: CASSPNSQGPRGEQYF. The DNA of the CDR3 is TGTGCCAGCAGTCCAAACTCACAGGGCCCAAGGGGCGAGCAGTACTTC.

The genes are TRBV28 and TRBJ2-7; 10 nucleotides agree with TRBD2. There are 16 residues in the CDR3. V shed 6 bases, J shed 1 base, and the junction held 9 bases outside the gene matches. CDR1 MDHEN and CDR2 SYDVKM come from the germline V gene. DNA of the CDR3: TGTGCCAGCAGACCCCGAGGGACTAGCGCTTCCTACGAGCAGTACTTC. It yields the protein CASRPRGTSASYEQYF.

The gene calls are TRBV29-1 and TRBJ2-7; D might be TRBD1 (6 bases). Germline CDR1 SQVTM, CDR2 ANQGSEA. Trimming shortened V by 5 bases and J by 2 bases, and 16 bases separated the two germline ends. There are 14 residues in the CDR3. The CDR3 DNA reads TGCAGCGTTAGTGGGACATTCCTACCCTACGAGCAGTACTTC. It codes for CSVSGTFLPYEQYF.

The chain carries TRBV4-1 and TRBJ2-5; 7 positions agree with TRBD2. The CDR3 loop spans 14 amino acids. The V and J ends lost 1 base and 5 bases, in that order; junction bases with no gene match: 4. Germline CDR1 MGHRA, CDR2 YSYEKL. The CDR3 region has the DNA TGCGCCAGCAGCCAAGGTGGCGGGAGTGAGACCCAGTACTTC. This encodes CASSQGGGSETQYF.

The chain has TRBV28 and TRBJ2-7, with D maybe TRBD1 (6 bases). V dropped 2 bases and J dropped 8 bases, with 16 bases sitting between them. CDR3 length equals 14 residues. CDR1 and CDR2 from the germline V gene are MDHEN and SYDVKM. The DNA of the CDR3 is TGTGCCAGCAGTTTAGAGGGGGATTCCTCCAAGCAGTACTTC. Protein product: CASSLEGDSSKQYF.

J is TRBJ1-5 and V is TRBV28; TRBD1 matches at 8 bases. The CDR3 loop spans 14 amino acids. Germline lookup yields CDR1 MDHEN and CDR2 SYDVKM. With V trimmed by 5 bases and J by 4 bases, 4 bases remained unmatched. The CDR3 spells CASSTGGFNQPQHF. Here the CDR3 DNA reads TGTGCCAGCAGTACAGGGGGTTTTAATCAGCCCCAGCATTTT.

The CDR3 DNA follows: TGTGCCAGCAGTGTGGGCTTCACAGATACGCAGTATTTT. It specifies CASSVGFTDTQYF. V gene TRBV2 combines with J gene TRBJ2-3; D unclear. Germline-derived CDR1 and CDR2 are SNHLY and FYNNEI. The CDR3 length is 13 residues. The germline V and J ends were trimmed by 4 bases and 2 bases, with 7 bases remaining between them.

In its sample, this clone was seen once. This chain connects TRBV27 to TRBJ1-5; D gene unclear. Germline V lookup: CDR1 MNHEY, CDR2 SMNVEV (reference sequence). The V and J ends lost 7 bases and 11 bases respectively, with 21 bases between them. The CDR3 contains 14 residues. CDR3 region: CASKSWSGDGAQHF. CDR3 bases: TGTGCCAGCAAATCCTGGAGTGGCGACGGAGCCCAGCATTTT.

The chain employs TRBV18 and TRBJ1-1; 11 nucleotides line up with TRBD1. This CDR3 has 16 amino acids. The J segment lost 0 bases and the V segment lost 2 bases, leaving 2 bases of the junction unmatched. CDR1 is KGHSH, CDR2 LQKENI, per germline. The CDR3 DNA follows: TGTGCCAGCTCACCAGGACAGGGGGCCATGAACACTGAAGCTTTCTTT. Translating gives CASSPGQGAMNTEAFF.

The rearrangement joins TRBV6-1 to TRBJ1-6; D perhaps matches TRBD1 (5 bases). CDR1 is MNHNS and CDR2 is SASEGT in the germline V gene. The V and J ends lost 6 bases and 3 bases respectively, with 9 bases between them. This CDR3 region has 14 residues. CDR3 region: CASRWGDYNSPLHF. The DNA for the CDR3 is TGTGCCAGCAGGTGGGGGGACTATAATTCACCCCTCCACTTT.

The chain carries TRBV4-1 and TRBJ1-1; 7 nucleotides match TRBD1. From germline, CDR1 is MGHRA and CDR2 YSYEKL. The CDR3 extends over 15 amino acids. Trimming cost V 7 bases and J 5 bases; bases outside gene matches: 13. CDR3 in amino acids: CASTGAGGGWTEAFF. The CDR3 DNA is TGCGCCAGCACTGGCGCAGGGGGTGGATGGACTGAAGCTTTCTTT.

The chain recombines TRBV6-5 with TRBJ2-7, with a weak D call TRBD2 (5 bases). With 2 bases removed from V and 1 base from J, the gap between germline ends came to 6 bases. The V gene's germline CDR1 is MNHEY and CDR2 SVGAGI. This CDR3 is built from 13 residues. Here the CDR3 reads CASSYGESYEQYF. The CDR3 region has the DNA TGTGCCAGCAGTTACGGGGAGTCCTACGAGCAGTACTTC.

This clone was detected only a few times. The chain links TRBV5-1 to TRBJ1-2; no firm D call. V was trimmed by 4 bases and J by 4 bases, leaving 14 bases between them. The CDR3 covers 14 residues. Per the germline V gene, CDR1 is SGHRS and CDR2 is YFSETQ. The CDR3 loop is CASSPPGVGYGYTF. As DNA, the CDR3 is TGCGCCAGCAGCCCGCCGGGAGTCGGCTATGGCTACACCTTC. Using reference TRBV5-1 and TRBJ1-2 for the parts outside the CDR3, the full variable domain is KAGVTQTPRYLIKTRGQQVTLSCSPISGHRSVSWYQQTPGQGLQFLFEYFSETQRNKGNFPGRFSGRQFSNSRSEMNVSTLELGDSALYLCASSPPGVGYGYTFGSGTRLTVV.